This paragraph reports one T cell receptor beta chain. The target antigen is unknown. Germline CDR1 and CDR2: SGHVS and FQNEAQ. The germline V and J ends were trimmed by 5 bases and 6 bases, with 10 bases remaining between them. The CDR3 loop spans 13 amino acids. Conversion of TCR transcripts into cDNA relied on 5'RACE template switching, which added a universal primer site and UMIs. MiXCR, run by TCRdb on the 5' RACE reads, gives a single entry per CDR3 protein. Among approximately 260,000 distinct CDR3 sequences listed, roughly 5% were seen once. These data are taken from a study of T cells after yellow fever vaccination. Findings and limits, study-wide: The study noted that FACS-sorted repertoires could contain abundant clonotypes contaminating from the bulk population. The study found a weaker secondary response that peaked faster, day 5 versus 15. Primary-vaccination clones mostly resurfaced post-booster (around 95% CD4, roughly 90% CD8).

The receptor comes from a man aged 18 to 29 who received the YFV17D yellow fever vaccine. V is TRBV7-8 and J is TRBJ1-4; D remains ambiguous. Source: CD4+ T cells sorted from PBMCs, taken on the day of the yellow fever booster vaccination. CDR3 region: CASSRGPDEKLFF. CDR3 sequence (DNA): TGTGCCAGCAGCCGCGGTCCCGATGAAAAACTGTTTTTT.